One sample yielded the 3 T cell receptor beta chains listed below, sequenced in a study of blood T cells in healthy people across ages. Primed by a sample-barcoded 5' primer and a J-beta primer mix, a second PCR proceeded for roughly 6 to 12 cycles. TCRdb reprocessed the 5' RACE reads via MiXCR and lists one record per CDR3 protein. The table records about 1.1 million distinct CDR3 sequences, more than 30% of them present only once. The sequenced sample consisted of blood. Receptors originate from a man aged 18 to 30 in good health.

The chain joins TRBV12-3 or TRBV12-4 to TRBJ2-5; 8 bases line up with TRBD1. Germline trimming cut 4 bases from V and 11 bases from J; bases unmatched to any gene: 18. CDR3 size: 16 residues. The CDR3 spells CASSSRTGRRVSEQYF. The CDR3 DNA sequence: TGTGCCAGCAGTTCCCGGACAGGGCGCAGGGTCAGTGAGCAGTACTTC.

The chain recombines TRBV18 with TRBJ1-1, with D unresolved. Trimming removed 2 bases from V and 1 base from J, with 5 bases in between. Germline V gives CDR1 KGHSH, CDR2 LQKENI. This CDR3 comprises 13 residues. The CDR3 region has the DNA TGTGCCAGCTCACCAAACAAGAACACTGAAGCTTTCTTT. Its translation is CASSPNKNTEAFF.

The V call is TRBV7-2, the J call TRBJ1-4, with TRBD1 matching 10 bases. CDR1 and CDR2 from the germline V gene are SGHTA and FQGNSA. J lost 6 bases, V lost 4 bases, and 11 bases had no gene match. The CDR3 runs 17 residues. This chain's CDR3 is CASSSLDRGAFYEKLFF. The CDR3 DNA reads TGTGCCAGCAGCTCATTGGACAGGGGGGCGTTTTATGAAAAACTGTTTTTT.